Shown below are 27 T cell receptor beta chains from a single sample sequenced in a study of blood T cells in healthy people across ages. For the second PCR, which ran for about 6 to 11 cycles, a sample-barcoded 5' primer and a J-beta primer mix were used. TCRdb re-analysed the 5' RACE reads in MiXCR, keeping a single row per CDR3 protein. The repertoire includes approximately 600,000 distinct CDR3 sequences, 45% to 65% of them detected once, and roughly 34% sits in the top ten. Sequenced material: blood. All receptors derive from a man aged 55 to 70 in good health.

The genes are TRBV29-1 and TRBJ2-5; 8 bases agree with TRBD1. Trimming cost V 6 bases and J 3 bases; bases outside gene matches: 6. The germline CDR1 and CDR2 sequences are SQVTM and ANQGSEA. This CDR3 has 13 residues. CDR3 DNA sequence: TGCAGCGTCCGGACAGGGTTTAAAGAGACCCAGTACTTC. As protein: CSVRTGFKETQYF.

V and J are TRBV7-9 and TRBJ1-4, with D possibly TRBD1 on 5 matching bases. The CDR3 loop spans 12 amino acids. Germline V lookup: CDR1 SEHNR, CDR2 FQNEAQ (reference sequence). Between the trimmed V and J ends, which lost 3 bases and 14 bases, there was a span of 13 bases. The CDR3 region has the DNA TGTGCCAGCAGCTTTGGCCCGGGGGTCCTGTTTTTT. Translating gives CASSFGPGVLFF.

This clonotype has a handful of counts. CDR3 in DNA: TGTGCCAGCAGTGGAACCTGGACTCCCCTCGGCACAGATACGCAGTATTTT. Its translation: CASSGTWTPLGTDTQYF. This chain links TRBV6-1 with TRBJ2-3; D possibly corresponds to TRBD2 (5 bases). V lost 4 bases, J lost 1 base, and 18 bases lay in between. The CDR3 spans 17 residues. Germline V CDR1 and CDR2: MNHNS, SASEGT.

The chain joins TRBV29-1 to TRBJ2-4; D might be TRBD1 (6 bases). V was shortened by 5 bases and J by 0 bases, with 11 bases between the two germline ends. Germline V gene data show CDR1 as SQVTM and CDR2 as ANQGSEA. CDR3 length: 14 residues. The CDR3 DNA reads as TGCAGCGTTAAGCAGGGGCTAGCCAAAAACATTCAGTACTTC. It yields the protein CSVKQGLAKNIQYF. Supplemented by reference TRBV29-1 and TRBJ2-4, the full variable domain reads SAVISQKPSRDICQRGTSLTIQCQVDSQVTMMFWYRQQPGQSLTLIATANQGSEATYESGFVIDKFPISRPNLTFSTLTVSNMSPEDSSIYLCSVKQGLAKNIQYFGAGTRLSVL.

The chain links TRBV5-5 to TRBJ2-7; TRBD1 or TRBD2 may be the D gene (5 bases each). V was clipped by 4 bases and J by 3 bases, with 17 bases between them. CDR3 size: 15 residues. The germline CDR1 and CDR2 sequences are SGHKS and YYEKEE (reference sequence). The CDR3 spells CASSRDHTGNYEQYF. The CDR3 coding sequence is TGTGCCAGCAGCCGGGATCATACAGGAAACTACGAGCAGTACTTC.

The chain joins TRBV7-8 to TRBJ1-5; possible D gene TRBD1, 5 bases. The CDR3 is made up of 16 amino acids. V gave up 1 base and J gave up 0 bases, with 10 bases separating them. The germline V gene has CDR1 SGHVS and CDR2 FQNEAQ. As DNA, the CDR3 is TGTGCCAGCAGCTTAGGACAGAAAGATAGCAATCAGCCCCAGCATTTT. Its translation: CASSLGQKDSNQPQHF.

This clonotype was seen a few times. The chain is built from TRBV28 and TRBJ2-1; 15 bases match TRBD2. The germline gives CDR1 MDHEN, CDR2 SYDVKM. The V gene end was trimmed by 5 bases and the J gene end by 7 bases; junction bases not matched to a gene: 6. The CDR3 sequence is 16 residues long. CDR3 sequence: CASSPGLAGGLNEQFF. DNA for the CDR3: TGTGCCAGCAGTCCCGGACTAGCGGGGGGGCTTAATGAGCAGTTCTTC.

The rearrangement joins TRBV2 to TRBJ1-2; D unresolved. Germline V gene sequence: CDR1 SNHLY, CDR2 FYNNEI. V dropped 0 bases and J dropped 6 bases, with 8 bases sitting between them. The CDR3 length is 13 residues. The chain's CDR3 is CASSEAGKDGYTF. The CDR3 DNA reads as TGTGCCAGCAGTGAAGCGGGGAAGGATGGCTACACCTTC.

The chain is built from TRBV9 and TRBJ2-5, with 8 bases lining up with TRBD2. With 4 bases clipped from V and 0 bases from J, the junction kept 8 bases outside the gene matches. The CDR3 sequence is 16 residues long. Germline assignment: CDR1 SGDLS and CDR2 YYNGEE. CDR3 in amino acids: CASSPGVAGYQETQYF. For the CDR3, the DNA is TGTGCCAGCAGCCCCGGGGTAGCGGGGTACCAAGAGACCCAGTACTTC.

Concerning this clonotype itself: A read error may produce the germline difference seen at one junction end. The CDR3 loop reads CSADGTGYQETQYF. The CDR3 coding sequence is TGCAGTGCCGACGGGACAGGGTACCAGGAGACCCAGTACTTC. The J gene is TRBJ2-5, the V gene TRBV20-1, with 9 bases identical to TRBD1. In germline, CDR1 is DFQATT, CDR2 SNEGSKA (reference sequence). The CDR3 has 14 amino acids.

The chain employs TRBV6-1 and TRBJ2-5; 10 bases fit TRBD2. The CDR3 contains 15 residues. Germline values: CDR1 MNHNS, CDR2 SASEGT. Losses at the gene ends were 8 bases for V and 2 bases for J; bases not matched to a gene: 8. Written as DNA, the CDR3 is TGTGCCAGCGGAACTAGCGGGGCATTTCAAGAGACCCAGTACTTC. Amino acids: CASGTSGAFQETQYF.

This clonotype was recorded a few times. The genes are TRBV20-1 and TRBJ1-4; D not certain. The CDR3 extends over 12 amino acids. Germline V gives CDR1 DFQATT, CDR2 SNEGSKA (reference sequence). Trimming cost V 3 bases and J 10 bases, with 12 bases left between them. The CDR3 nucleotides are TGCAGTGCTAGGGGTCGGGTAGGAAAACTGTTTTTT. It yields the protein CSARGRVGKLFF.

This chain joins TRBV5-1 and TRBJ2-2; D is perhaps TRBD1 (5 bases). This CDR3 has 15 amino acids. Germline CDR1 reads SGHRS; CDR2 reads YFSETQ. The V end was cut by 0 bases, the J end by 5 bases, with 11 bases between. CDR3 in amino acids: CASSLVTAKTGELFF. CDR3 DNA: TGCGCCAGCAGCTTGGTGACAGCTAAAACCGGGGAGCTGTTTTTT.

The chain carries TRBV29-1 and TRBJ1-5; D call uncertain. CDR1 is SQVTM, CDR2 ANQGSEA, per germline. CDR3 length equals 12 residues. Trimming pared 4 bases from V and 7 bases from J, leaving 11 bases between. The CDR3 region has the DNA TGCAGCGTTGGGGAGGTTGGCCAGCCCCAGCATTTT. It encodes CSVGEVGQPQHF.

V and J are TRBV6-1 and TRBJ2-6, with D uncertain. Per germline, CDR1 MNHNS and CDR2 SASEGT. V shed 2 bases and J shed 2 bases, with 10 bases lying between them. CDR3 size: 16 residues. CDR3 sequence: CASSEPPQTGANVLTF. The CDR3 nucleotides are TGTGCCAGCAGTGAACCCCCTCAGACTGGGGCCAACGTCCTGACTTTC.

To note about this clonotype: This may be a read error: a much more frequent sequence differs by one nucleotide. This chain uses TRBV19 with TRBJ2-3; 8 positions agree with TRBD2. The germline V gene has CDR1 LNHDA and CDR2 SQIVND (reference sequence). The CDR3 has 15 residues. After removal of 2 bases from V and 5 bases from J, the junction contained 6 bases not matched to a gene. CDR3 amino acids: CASSITRGARDTQYF. The CDR3 DNA follows: TGTGCCAGTAGTATAACGCGGGGGGCCAGAGATACGCAGTATTTT.

The chain carries TRBV4-2 and TRBJ1-1, with 8 bases fitting TRBD1. The V segment lost 1 base and the J segment 3 bases; nucleotides outside the gene matches: 7. The CDR3 is made up of 16 amino acids. The V gene's germline CDR1 is LGHNA and CDR2 YNFKEQ. The CDR3: CASSQAPDRADTEAFF. The CDR3 region has the DNA TGTGCCAGCAGCCAAGCACCGGACAGGGCAGACACTGAAGCTTTCTTT.

This clonotype was detected only once. The CDR3 DNA reads TGCAGTGCTAGGACAGCCCTGAACACTGAAGCTTTCTTT. It is translated as CSARTALNTEAFF. The chain combines TRBV20-1 with TRBJ1-1; D might be TRBD1 (5 bases). The CDR3 loop spans 13 amino acids. The ends were cut back, 3 bases at V and 0 bases at J, with 8 bases in the middle. The germline V gene encodes CDR1 DFQATT and CDR2 SNEGSKA (reference sequence).

This chain joins TRBV20-1 and TRBJ2-7; 9 positions agree with TRBD1. The V segment lost 6 bases and the J segment 2 bases; nucleotides outside the gene matches: 8. The germline V gene encodes CDR1 DFQATT and CDR2 SNEGSKA (reference sequence). The CDR3 is made up of 14 amino acids. CDR3 in DNA: TGCAGTGCCCTGCCGGGGACAGGGACCTACGAGCAGTACTTC. Translating gives CSALPGTGTYEQYF.

The V call is TRBV20-1, the J call TRBJ1-5; D possibly corresponds to TRBD1 (6 bases). CDR3 length equals 13 residues. Trimming cost V 5 bases and J 0 bases, with 8 bases left between them. Germline V gene lookup returns CDR1 DFQATT and CDR2 SNEGSKA (reference sequence). CDR3 coding DNA: TGCAGTGCTGGGGGCCATAGCAATCAGCCCCAGCATTTT. This gives the protein CSAGGHSNQPQHF.

The chain joins TRBV12-3 or TRBV12-4 to TRBJ1-1; D call uncertain. CDR3 length equals 13 residues. The V and J ends lost 2 bases and 6 bases respectively, with 10 bases between them. The chain's CDR3 is CASSLYLRPEAFF. The CDR3 DNA reads TGTGCCAGCAGTTTATATCTCAGACCTGAAGCTTTCTTT.

The table lists this clonotype with many counts. The chain combines TRBV2 with TRBJ2-1, with 9 bases lining up with TRBD2. The length of the CDR3 is 15 residues. Germline trimming cut 7 bases from V and 4 bases from J; bases unmatched to any gene: 8. Germline assignment: CDR1 SNHLY and CDR2 FYNNEI. The CDR3 is CASIGRRGGYNEQFF. DNA for the CDR3: TGTGCCAGCATCGGTCGGCGGGGGGGGTACAATGAGCAGTTCTTC.

The gene calls are TRBV28 and TRBJ2-3; D may be TRBD1 (6 bases). Deletions cut 6 bases from V and 2 bases from J, with 18 bases between. The CDR3 sequence is 16 residues long. Germline V gives CDR1 MDHEN, CDR2 SYDVKM. The CDR3 region has the DNA TGTGCCAGCAGAAGTCACCCACAGGGTTTCACAGATACGCAGTATTTT. Translating it yields CASRSHPQGFTDTQYF. The whole variable domain, remainder taken from reference TRBV28 and TRBJ2-3, is DVKVTQSSRYLVKRTGEKVFLECVQDMDHENMFWYRQDPGLGLRLIYFSYDVKMKEKGDIPEGYSVSREKKERFSLILESASTNQTSMYLCASRSHPQGFTDTQYFGPGTRLTVL.

This clonotype was counted once. V is TRBV5-6 and J is TRBJ2-3; 13 positions match TRBD2. V shed 5 bases and J 0 bases; nucleotides not matched to a gene: 6. The germline V gene encodes CDR1 SGHDT and CDR2 YYEEEE. This CDR3 has 17 residues. CDR3: CASRALAGGPSTDTQYF. CDR3 sequence (DNA): TGTGCCAGCAGAGCACTAGCGGGGGGGCCTAGCACAGATACGCAGTATTTT.

V gene TRBV7-8 combines with J gene TRBJ2-6; D uncertain. V was cut by 5 bases and J by 0 bases, with 14 bases left in between. From germline, CDR1 is SGHVS and CDR2 FQNEAQ. The CDR3 is 17 amino acids. CDR3 sequence (DNA): TGTGCCAGCAGCCTCTTAATACGGAACTCTGGGGCCAACGTCCTGACTTTC. Protein sequence: CASSLLIRNSGANVLTF.

V is TRBV28 and J is TRBJ2-1; 10 positions match TRBD1. Trimming removed 4 bases from V and 8 bases from J; junction bases left unmatched: 11. This CDR3 region has 16 residues. Per the germline V gene, CDR1 is MDHEN and CDR2 is SYDVKM. The CDR3 nucleotides are TGTGCCAGCAGTTCCCCGGGACAGGGGACTCGGGATGAGCAGTTCTTC. Encoded protein: CASSSPGQGTRDEQFF.

The V gene is TRBV20-1, the J gene TRBJ2-5, with D hard to call. V lost 3 bases and J lost 1, with 12 bases in between. This CDR3 region has 14 residues. From germline, CDR1 is DFQATT and CDR2 SNEGSKA (reference sequence). DNA of the CDR3: TGCAGTGCTAGTTCGCATGCGGCCCAAGAGACCCAGTACTTC. It encodes CSASSHAAQETQYF.